The 27 T cell receptor beta chains presented below share a single source sample, sequenced in a study of early T cells in non-severe SARS-CoV-2 infection. TCRdb redid the calling of the 5' RACE reads with MiXCR, one entry per CDR3 protein. The sample yields more than 60,000 distinct CDR3 sequences, roughly 13% seen once. Sample: whole blood. The origin of the receptors is an adult who was a healthcare worker with PCR-confirmed SARS-CoV-2 infection or an uninfected control (not recorded which).

This clonotype was seen a handful of times. V and J are TRBV21-1 and TRBJ1-1; TRBD1, as called in the table, went unchecked against the DNA. TRBV21-1 is annotated as a pseudogene. This CDR3 has 16 amino acids. The CDR3 loop is CASSQTGGSRDTEAFF. The CDR3 DNA reads TGTGCCAGCAGTCAAACGGGGGGTTCGAGAGATACTGAAGCTTTCTTT.

The chain links TRBV27 to TRBJ2-1, with TRBD1 identical over 9 bases. The trim removed 6 bases at V and 6 bases at J, leaving 6 bases unmatched. Germline CDR1 reads MNHEY; CDR2 reads SMNVEV (reference sequence). The CDR3 runs to 14 residues. The CDR3 coding sequence is TGTGCCAGCAGCAAGCCGGGACAGGGCAATGAGCAGTTCTTC. It is translated as CASSKPGQGNEQFF.

The chain combines TRBV4-2 with TRBJ2-4, with TRBD2 matching over 11 bases. The CDR3 extends over 15 amino acids. V shed 0 bases, J shed 8 bases, and the junction held 3 bases outside the gene matches. CDR1 is LGHNA, CDR2 YNFKEQ, per germline. The CDR3 DNA reads TGTGCCAGCAGCCAAGAAGTACTAGCGGGAGACATTCAGTACTTC. This encodes CASSQEVLAGDIQYF.

Only a few counts were recorded for this clonotype. The chain has TRBV2 and TRBJ2-1, with D perhaps being TRBD1 or TRBD2 (5 bases each). Germline CDR1 reads SNHLY; CDR2 reads FYNNEI. Between the trimmed V and J ends, which lost 11 bases and 6 bases, there was a span of 14 bases. The CDR3 is 12 amino acids. The CDR3 reads CAVSGTTNEQFF. CDR3 in DNA: TGTGCCGTATCCGGGACCACCAATGAGCAGTTCTTC.

V usage is TRBV7-3 and J usage is TRBJ2-7; TRBD2 matches at 8 bases. V dropped 4 bases and J dropped 2; count of bases not matched to a gene: 10. This CDR3 spans 16 amino acids. From germline, CDR1 is SGHTA and CDR2 FQGTGA. The CDR3 region is CASSSVGTRRTYEQYF. CDR3 sequence (DNA): TGTGCCAGCAGCTCGGTCGGGACTAGGCGTACCTACGAGCAGTACTTC.

This clonotype was detected ten times or more. This chain connects TRBV6-5 to TRBJ2-7; D not resolved. Germline lookup yields CDR1 MNHEY and CDR2 SVGAGI. V lost 0 bases to trimming and J lost 0 bases, with 6 bases between them. This CDR3 is 14 amino acids long. This CDR3 reads CASSYSINSYEQYF. Written as DNA, the CDR3 is TGTGCCAGCAGTTACTCGATCAACTCCTACGAGCAGTACTTC.

This clonotype was detected many times. This chain links TRBV12-3 or TRBV12-4 with TRBJ2-7; a weak D match, TRBD1 (6 bases). V was clipped by 2 bases and J by 6 bases, with 14 bases between them. CDR3 length: 14 residues. CDR3 sequence: CASSLSLGTSEQYF. The DNA for the CDR3 is TGTGCCAGCAGTTTATCCCTTGGGACATCCGAGCAGTACTTC.

This chain uses TRBV28 with TRBJ2-1; D perhaps matches TRBD1 (5 bases). CDR1 is MDHEN and CDR2 is SYDVKM in the germline V gene. The germline V and J ends were trimmed by 1 base and 6 bases, with 13 bases remaining between them. The length of the CDR3 is 15 residues. The CDR3 loop reads CASSLSGIFRNEQFF. In nucleotides, the CDR3 is TGTGCCAGCAGTTTATCAGGGATTTTTCGCAATGAGCAGTTCTTC.

Notes on this clonotype: One junction end disagrees with the germline gene, perhaps due to a read error. This chain links TRBV28 with TRBJ1-5, with 9 bases matching TRBD1. This CDR3 has 14 amino acids. CDR1 is MDHEN, CDR2 SYDVKM, per germline. The CDR3 DNA reads TGTGTCAGCAGTCGGACAGGGGCACAGAGGCCCCAGCATTTT. Its translation: CVSSRTGAQRPQHF.

This chain uses TRBV6-5 with TRBJ1-2; TRBD1 aligns across 9 bases. Trimming took 8 bases from V and 7 from J; bases not matched to a gene: 5. Germline V gene sequence: CDR1 MNHEY, CDR2 SVGAGI. The length of the CDR3 is 12 residues. The DNA of the CDR3 is TGTGCCAGCTTTCAGACAGGGGGTGGCTACACCTTC. It codes for CASFQTGGGYTF.

This clonotype was found a few times. The rearrangement links TRBV7-9 to TRBJ2-3; maybe TRBD1 (6 bases). V lost 8 bases and J 3 bases, leaving 15 bases between the germline ends. The CDR3 contains 14 residues. Germline CDR1 is SEHNR and CDR2 is FQNEAQ (reference sequence). The CDR3 DNA is TGTGCCAGCGGGGACCAGGGGCGGACAGATACGCAGTATTTT. Its translation: CASGDQGRTDTQYF.

The chain carries TRBV12-3 or TRBV12-4 and TRBJ1-1; D gene unclear. This CDR3 spans 14 amino acids. V lost 1 base and J lost 1, with 7 bases in between. The CDR3 is CASSLVAPNTEAFF. In nucleotides, the CDR3 is TGTGCCAGCAGTTTAGTAGCACCGAACACTGAAGCTTTCTTT.

The chain is built from TRBV30 and TRBJ1-1, with a possible D match to TRBD1 (6 bases). Germline-derived CDR1 and CDR2 are GTSNPN and SVGIG (reference sequence). CDR3 length: 14 amino acids. V was shortened by 0 bases and J by 6 bases, with 14 bases between the two germline ends. The CDR3 nucleotides read TGTGCCTGGAGTGTCGGTACAGGGACGGCTGAAGCTTTCTTT. Translated: CAWSVGTGTAEAFF.

This clonotype was seen repeatedly, ten times or more. The chain joins TRBV27 to TRBJ2-7; 12 bases map to TRBD2. V dropped 6 bases and J dropped 7; count of bases not matched to a gene: 10. The CDR3 loop spans 15 amino acids. Germline V CDR1 and CDR2: MNHEY, SMNVEV (reference sequence). The CDR3 protein is CASSSGTSGHVEQYF. CDR3 nucleotide sequence: TGTGCCAGCAGCTCGGGGACTAGCGGGCACGTGGAGCAGTACTTC.

The rearrangement uses TRBV7-2 and TRBJ2-5; D uncertain. Germline CDR1 SGHTA, CDR2 FQGNSA. Trimming took off 2 bases at V and 1 base at J, with 14 bases between the two ends. The CDR3 runs 16 residues. CDR3 sequence reads: CASSLTFFGPQETQYF. In DNA, the CDR3 is TGTGCCAGCAGCTTAACTTTTTTCGGACCCCAAGAGACCCAGTACTTC.

This clonotype has ten or more counts. The chain combines TRBV14 with TRBJ2-2, with D possibly being TRBD1 (7 bases). In germline, CDR1 is SGHDN, CDR2 FVKESK. Trimming pared 2 bases from V and 4 bases from J, leaving 11 bases between. CDR3 size: 15 residues. CDR3 DNA sequence: TGTGCCAGCAGCCAAAGACAGGGAGGCACCGGGGAGCTGTTTTTT. This codes for CASSQRQGGTGELFF.

This rearrangement joins TRBV16 to TRBJ1-2; no firm D call. V was cut by 4 bases and J by 4 bases, with 13 bases left in between. Germline V CDR1 and CDR2: KGHSY, FQNENV. CDR3 size: 14 residues. The CDR3, as DNA: TGTGCCAGCAGCCTCAGGACGGCTGGCTATGGCTACACCTTC. Protein sequence: CASSLRTAGYGYTF.

The DNA for the CDR3 is TGTGCCAGCAGCCAAGACGTGTCGGGATCTAGAGAGTTCTTC. This codes for CASSQDVSGSREFF. The chain links TRBV14 to TRBJ2-1, with D tentatively TRBD2 (5 bases). The CDR3 totals 14 residues. V lost 0 bases and J 14 bases, leaving 17 bases between the germline ends. Per germline, CDR1 SGHDN and CDR2 FVKESK.

This clonotype was seen a handful of times. CDR3 coding DNA: TGTGCCAGTAGCGGACAGGGAAGGGAGACCCAGTACTTC. This gives the protein CASSGQGRETQYF. The chain uses TRBV19 and TRBJ2-5, with 8 bases identical to TRBD1. The CDR3 length is 13 residues. Germline-derived CDR1 and CDR2 are LNHDA and SQIVND (reference sequence). J gave up 5 bases and V 6 bases, and 5 bases lay outside the gene matches.

The chain couples TRBV9 to TRBJ2-7, with D possibly matching TRBD1 (7 bases). V dropped 0 bases and J dropped 4 bases, with 11 bases sitting between them. The germline CDR1 and CDR2 sequences are SGDLS and YYNGEE. This CDR3 spans 14 amino acids. The CDR3: CASSVAEGAYEQYF. In DNA, the CDR3 is TGTGCCAGCAGCGTAGCGGAGGGGGCGTACGAGCAGTACTTC.

V gene TRBV20-1 combines with J gene TRBJ2-1, with 7 bases matching TRBD1. This CDR3 has 13 amino acids. Per the germline V gene, CDR1 is DFQATT and CDR2 is SNEGSKA (reference sequence). V lost 5 bases, J lost 7 bases, and 8 bases stayed unmatched. The CDR3 DNA follows: TGCAGTGCTGACTACAGGGGCGGGAATGAGCAGTTCTTC. It specifies CSADYRGGNEQFF.

A few counts support this clonotype. The chain combines TRBV20-1 with TRBJ2-6; D not certain. Between the trimmed V and J ends, which lost 3 bases and 0 bases, there was a span of 6 bases. Germline assignment: CDR1 DFQATT and CDR2 SNEGSKA (reference sequence). This CDR3 contains 14 residues. The DNA for the CDR3 is TGCAGTGCTAGTACGCTCTCTGGGGCCAACGTCCTGACTTTC. This encodes CSASTLSGANVLTF.

This clonotype occurred many times. The chain is built from TRBV7-9 and TRBJ2-3; 8 bases agree with TRBD2. The CDR3 extends over 14 amino acids. After removal of 5 bases from V and 3 bases from J, the junction contained 4 bases not matched to a gene. Germline values: CDR1 SEHNR, CDR2 FQNEAQ (reference sequence). The CDR3 spells CASSVIAGTDTQYF. CDR3 nucleotides: TGTGCCAGCAGCGTCATAGCGGGAACAGATACGCAGTATTTT. Full variable domain (missing parts from reference TRBV7-9 and TRBJ2-3): DTGVSQNPRHKITKRGQNVTFRCDPISEHNRLYWYRQTLGQGPEFLTYFQNEAQLEKSRLLSDRFSAERPKGSFSTLEIQRTEQGDSAMYLCASSVIAGTDTQYFGPGTRLTVL.

This clonotype was seen at least ten times. This chain connects TRBV5-1 to TRBJ2-3; D is perhaps TRBD2 (6 bases). The CDR3 is 13 residues long. The V gene lost 4 bases and the J gene lost 1 base, with 7 bases spanning the gap. CDR1 SGHRS and CDR2 YFSETQ come from the germline V gene. DNA of the CDR3: TGCGCCAGCAGCCCGGGAGGCACAGATACGCAGTATTTT. Translating it yields CASSPGGTDTQYF.

The V call is TRBV20-1, the J call TRBJ1-1, with D possibly matching TRBD1 (5 bases). Germline CDR1 and CDR2: DFQATT and SNEGSKA (reference sequence). Trimming took off 5 bases at V and 6 bases at J, with 13 bases between the two ends. This CDR3 contains 12 residues. The CDR3 region is CSAFRGRAEAFF. The CDR3 nucleotides read TGCAGTGCTTTTCGGGGGAGGGCTGAAGCTTTCTTT.

The chain couples TRBV12-3 or TRBV12-4 to TRBJ2-7; D ambiguous. The CDR3 spans 12 residues. Trimming pared 2 bases from V and 2 bases from J, leaving 4 bases between. CDR3 region: CASSLSAYEQYF. CDR3 in DNA: TGTGCCAGCAGTTTAAGTGCCTACGAGCAGTACTTC.

This sequence joins TRBV6-6 and TRBJ1-1, with 7 bases matching TRBD1. CDR1 and CDR2 (germline): MNHNY, SVGAGI (reference sequence). V was pared by 6 bases and J by 1 base, with 2 bases of the junction left unmatched. CDR3 length: 13 amino acids. CDR3 in amino acids: CASSNRGNTEAFF. Written as DNA, the CDR3 is TGTGCCAGCAGCAACAGGGGGAACACTGAAGCTTTCTTT.